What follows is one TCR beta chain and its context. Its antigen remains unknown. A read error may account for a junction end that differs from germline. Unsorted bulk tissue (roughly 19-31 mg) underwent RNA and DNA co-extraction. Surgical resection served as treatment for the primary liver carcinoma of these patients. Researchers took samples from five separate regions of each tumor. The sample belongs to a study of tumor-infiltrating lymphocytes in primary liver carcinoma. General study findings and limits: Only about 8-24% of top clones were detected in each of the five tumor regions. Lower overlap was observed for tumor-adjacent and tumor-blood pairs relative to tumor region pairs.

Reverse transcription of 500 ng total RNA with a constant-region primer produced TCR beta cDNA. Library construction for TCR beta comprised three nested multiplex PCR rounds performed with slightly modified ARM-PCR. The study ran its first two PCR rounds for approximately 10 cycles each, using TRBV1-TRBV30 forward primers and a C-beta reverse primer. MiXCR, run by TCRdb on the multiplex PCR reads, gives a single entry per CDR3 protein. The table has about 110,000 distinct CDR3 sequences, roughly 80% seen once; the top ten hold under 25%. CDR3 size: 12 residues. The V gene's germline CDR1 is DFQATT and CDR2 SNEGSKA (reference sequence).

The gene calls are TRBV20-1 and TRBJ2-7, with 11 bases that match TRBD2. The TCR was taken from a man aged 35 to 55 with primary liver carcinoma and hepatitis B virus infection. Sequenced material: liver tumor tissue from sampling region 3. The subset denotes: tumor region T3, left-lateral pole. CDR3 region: CSVSLAGGEHYF. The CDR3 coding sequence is TGCAGTGTTAGCCTAGCGGGAGGCGAGCATTACTTC.